Included here is one TCR beta chain sequence, with context. The germline V gene encodes CDR1 LNHDA and CDR2 SQIVND (reference sequence). Trimming cost V 8 bases and J 6 bases, with 14 bases left between them. The CDR3 totals 14 residues. This record belongs to a study of blood T cell repertoires in COVID-19. Across the whole study: COVID-19 samples collected from the United States, Italy and Spain covered acute and convalescent phases. Nucleic acid was either cDNA or gDNA, and it came from T cells, B-cell-depleted T cells, or PBMCs.

As processed by the authors: The assay estimated nucleated cells by amplifying reference gene primers. Measured with immunoSEQ multiplex PCR; TCRdb has only the in-frame clones, and not every one. V and J calls and clone size are those listed in that table; D and trimming were worked out from the DNA. The table lists approximately 160,000 clones, approximately 79% of them singletons. J is TRBJ1-6 and V is TRBV19, with a tentative D call TRBD1 (5 bases). The receptor was derived from an elderly woman with acute or convalescent COVID-19. Source material: peripheral blood. The CDR3: CASRTAGFNSPLHF. The CDR3 DNA is TGTGCCAGTCGTACCGCAGGGTTTAATTCACCCCTCCACTTT. Full variable domain (missing parts from reference TRBV19 and TRBJ1-6): DGGITQSPKYLFRKEGQNVTLSCEQNLNHDAMYWYRQDPGQGLRLIYYSQIVNDFQKGDIAEGYSVSREKKESFPLTVTSAQKNPTAFYLCASRTAGFNSPLHFGNGTRLTVT.